The 6 T cell receptor beta chains below all came from one sample that was sequenced in a study of blood T cell repertoires in COVID-19. Repertoires were generated with immunoSEQ multiplex PCR, while TCRdb's copy carries only in-frame clones and drops some. The sample has a few hundred thousand clones, over 75% seen once; the top ten hold roughly 1.1%. The specimen was PBMCs or T cells enriched from blood (not recorded which). Receptors were obtained from a man younger than 40 who had recovered from COVID-19.

As to this clone: The same CDR3 also results from other DNA sequences found in this sample. The chain is built from TRBV28 and TRBJ1-1, with D possibly TRBD1 on 5 matching bases. Per the germline V gene, CDR1 is MDHEN and CDR2 is SYDVKM. The CDR3 spans 14 residues. The V end lost 2 bases, the J end lost 0 bases, and 7 bases lay between the germline ends. As DNA, the CDR3 is TGTGCCAGCAGTTTACAGGGAATGAACACTGAAGCTTTCTTT. Translating gives CASSLQGMNTEAFF.

The chain carries TRBV11-2 and TRBJ2-7; D call uncertain. The CDR3 has 14 amino acids. Per the germline V gene, CDR1 is SGHAT and CDR2 is FQNNGV. V gave up 5 bases and J gave up 0 bases, with 11 bases separating them. The CDR3 is CASSPPPGSYEQYF. For the CDR3, the DNA is TGTGCCAGCAGCCCGCCCCCAGGCTCCTACGAGCAGTACTTC.

The chain joins TRBV23-1 to TRBJ2-7; D perhaps matches TRBD2 (6 bases). TRBV23-1 is known as an ORF, though its function is uncertain. The V end was cut by 2 bases, the J end by 5 bases, with 16 bases between. The CDR3 covers 15 residues. CDR3 coding DNA: TGCGCCAGCAGTCAAGCGGGATCAGGGTGCGACGAGCAGTACTTC. It is translated as CASSQAGSGCDEQYF.

This rearrangement joins TRBV10-1 to TRBJ2-3; 11 positions agree with TRBD1. CDR1 is WNHNN and CDR2 is SYGVQD in the germline V gene (reference sequence). The CDR3 totals 16 residues. The V and J ends lost 4 bases and 6 bases, in that order; junction bases with no gene match: 9. CDR3 sequence reads: CASSGPGTGGMDTQYF. The CDR3 nucleotides are TGCGCCAGCAGTGGTCCCGGGACAGGGGGAATGGATACGCAGTATTTT.

V gene TRBV12-3 or TRBV12-4 combines with J gene TRBJ1-2; possibly TRBD1 for D (5 bases). This CDR3 is built from 12 residues. V dropped 3 bases and J dropped 7 bases, with 9 bases sitting between them. The CDR3, as DNA: TGTGCCAGCAGTTTCCGGGGGGGTGGCTACACCTTC. It translates to CASSFRGGGYTF.

The genes are TRBV29-1 and TRBJ1-2; no clear D gene. The germline CDR1 and CDR2 sequences are SQVTM and ANQGSEA. This CDR3 spans 11 amino acids. The V end lost 6 bases, the J end lost 4 bases, and 9 bases lay between the germline ends. The CDR3, as DNA: TGCAGCGTCACGGTCTCCTATGGCTACACCTTC. It encodes CSVTVSYGYTF. Full variable domain (outside the CDR3, taken from reference TRBV29-1 and TRBJ1-2): SAVISQKPSRDICQRGTSLTIQCQVDSQVTMMFWYRQQPGQSLTLIATANQGSEATYESGFVIDKFPISRPNLTFSTLTVSNMSPEDSSIYLCSVTVSYGYTFGSGTRLTVV.